Below, one T cell receptor (beta chain) is given with its context. Its antigen is undetermined. MiXCR, run by TCRdb on the 5' RACE reads, gives a single entry per CDR3 protein. The sample has around 510,000 distinct CDR3 sequences, 20% to 25% seen once; the top ten hold 7.5% to 9.5%. These data are taken from a study of T-cell memory formation after mild COVID-19. On the study more broadly: Largely, the TCR clusters proved donor specific.

Trimming took 5 bases from V and 5 from J; bases not matched to a gene: 12. Germline-derived CDR1 and CDR2 are DFQATT and SNEGSKA (reference sequence). The CDR3 extends over 15 amino acids. Study-wide points: Within pre-infection memory, some responding clones were found, suggesting cross-reactive memory joined.

The sample was PBMCs or a T cell subset sorted from them (not recorded which). This clonotype was sampled from an adult woman who had mild COVID-19 (a few samples of this study predate the infection). Cell type and time point are not known. The rearrangement links TRBV20-1 to TRBJ2-3, with TRBD2 matching 8 bases. CDR3 protein: CSAVRSGGRQDTQYF. As DNA, the CDR3 is TGCAGTGCTGTTCGTTCGGGGGGGAGGCAAGATACGCAGTATTTT.